These T cell receptor beta chains were read from a single sample in a study of preoperative IRX-2 immunotherapy in early breast cancer. Using immunoSEQ multiplex PCR, the repertoire was profiled, and TCRdb retains in-frame clones only, with some absent. This table has 40,000 to 50,000 clones, 60% to 80% appearing once. The sequencing used tumor tissue, collected after IRX-2 immunotherapy. These TCRs come from a human donor with breast cancer. CDR3s include the opening cysteine and the closing phenylalanine or tryptophan. The D gene is left open where the match is weak. Part of the rows lack a size; the others show once, few, many or a class for expanded clones.

D gene | J gene | clone size | V gene | CDR3 protein | CDR3 DNA
TRBD2 | TRBJ2-1 | NA | TRBV7-1 | CASSLSRLAGSYNEQFF | TGTGCCAGCAGTTTAAGTAGACTAGCGGGTTCCTACAATGAGCAGTTCTTC
NA | TRBJ1-5 | NA | TRBV1 | CASSLKGPVGGSQPQHF | TGCGCCAGCAGCCTAAAGGGCCCTGTGGGGGGGTCTCAGCCCCAGCATTTT
NA | TRBJ1-2 | few | TRBV11-3 | CASSSAGIPYGYTF | TGTGCCAGCAGCTCTGCAGGAATACCCTATGGCTACACCTTC
NA | TRBJ1-6 | NA | TRBV19 | CASSYEGYNSPLHF | TGTGCCAGCTCCTATGAGGGCTATAATTCACCCCTCCACTTT
NA | TRBJ2-5 | NA | TRBV28 | CASSDPGRILRETQYF | TGTGCCAGCAGTGATCCGGGCCGCATCCTCCGGGAGACCCAGTACTTC
TRBD2 | TRBJ2-7 | once | TRBV19 | CASSITQTSGSLHF | TGTGCCAGTAGTATTACTCAGACTAGCGGGAGCCTGCACTTC
NA | TRBJ1-1 | NA | TRBV30 | CAWSYKRGTEAFF | TGTGCCTGGAGTTATAAGAGGGGAACTGAAGCTTTCTTT
TRBD2 | TRBJ2-3 | NA | TRBV5-1 | CASSLIGLAQNTQYF | TGCGCCAGCAGCTTGATCGGACTAGCGCAAAATACGCAGTATTTT
NA | TRBJ2-1 | few | TRBV15 | CATSPLGVDSYNEQFF | TGTGCCACCAGTCCGCTAGGAGTCGACTCCTACAATGAGCAGTTCTTC
NA | TRBJ1-4 | NA | TRBV10-1 | CASSDRERTNEKLFF | TGCGCCAGCAGTGACCGGGAGCGAACTAATGAAAAACTGTTTTTT
TRBD2 | TRBJ2-5 | NA | TRBV5-1 | CASSLDTSGGTQYF | TGCGCCAGCAGCTTGGACACTAGCGGGGGGACCCAGTACTTC
TRBD1 | TRBJ1-2 | few | TRBV28 | CASSASTTGGARYGYTF | TGTGCCAGCAGTGCAAGCACCACAGGGGGCGCTCGGTATGGCTACACCTTC
NA | TRBJ1-1 | few | TRBV11-3 | CASSEVGYGTEAFF | TGTGCCAGCAGTGAAGTGGGGTATGGCACTGAAGCTTTCTTT
NA | TRBJ2-1 | NA | TRBV5-1 | CASTRGREWNEQFF | TGCGCCAGCACCCGCGGCAGGGAATGGAATGAGCAGTTCTTC
TRBD2 | TRBJ2-4 | NA | TRBV5-1 | CASSSLSGGKNIQYF | TGCGCCAGCAGCTCTCTAAGCGGGGGGAAAAACATTCAGTACTTC
NA | TRBJ2-2 | NA | TRBV6-8 | CVSSYSREIGELFF | TGTGTCAGCAGTTACTCGAGGGAGATCGGGGAGCTGTTTTTT
NA | TRBJ2-7 | few | TRBV1 | CASSQILNSGASSYEQYF | TGCGCCAGCAGCCAGATACTCAATAGCGGGGCGAGCTCCTACGAGCAGTACTTC
NA | TRBJ2-7 | few | TRBV11-3 | CASSPLPDLSSYEQYF | TGTGCCAGCAGCCCACTCCCGGACTTAAGCTCCTACGAGCAGTACTTC
TRBD2 | TRBJ2-7 | once | TRBV28 | CASSSLAGGTYEQYF | TGTGCCAGCAGTTCCTTAGCGGGAGGGACCTACGAGCAGTACTTC
NA | TRBJ2-7 | NA | TRBV6-7 | CAARASVVHEQYF | TGTGCCGCGAGAGCATCAGTTGTCCACGAGCAGTACTTC
TRBD1 | TRBJ1-1 | NA | TRBV11-3 | CASSFGQGATEAFF | TGTGCCAGCAGCTTCGGACAGGGGGCTACTGAAGCTTTCTTT
TRBD1 | TRBJ1-4 | NA | TRBV11-3 | CASSSGTVSNEKLFF | TGTGCCAGCAGCTCCGGGACAGTTTCTAATGAAAAACTGTTTTTT
NA | TRBJ1-6 | NA | TRBV5-1 | CASSSTVVDNSPLHF | TGCGCCAGCAGCTCTACAGTCGTCGATAATTCACCCCTCCACTTT
NA | TRBJ2-7 | few | TRBV28 | CASSLWQGNDEQYF | TGTGCCAGCAGTTTATGGCAGGGGAACGACGAGCAGTACTTC
TRBD2 | TRBJ2-1 | NA | TRBV10-2 | CASRGTGGGYNEQFF | TGCGCCAGCAGGGGCACAGGCGGGGGATACAATGAGCAGTTCTTC
NA | TRBJ2-3 | NA | TRBV22-1 | CASCRLAGGPGGQYF | TGTGCCAGCTGCCGTTTAGCGGGAGGGCCAGGTGGGCAGTATTTT
TRBD2 | TRBJ2-7 | once | TRBV5-1 | CASSLAPTRGVDEQYF | TGCGCCAGCAGCTTGGCCCCGACGCGGGGGGTCGACGAGCAGTACTTC
NA | TRBJ1-1 | NA | TRBV11-3 | CASSPRESMNTEAFF | TGTGCCAGCAGCCCCAGGGAATCCATGAACACTGAAGCTTTCTTT
NA | TRBJ2-3 | few | TRBV28 | CASSLAGQGTDTQYF | TGTGCCAGCAGTTTAGCAGGTCAGGGCACAGATACGCAGTATTTT
NA | TRBJ2-7 | NA | TRBV6-7 | CASTRCGSTYEQYF | TGTGCCAGCACCAGGTGCGGCTCCACCTACGAGCAGTACTTC
NA | TRBJ2-2 | NA | TRBV6-4 | CALVDHTGELFF | TGTGCCCTCGTGGATCACACCGGGGAGCTGTTTTTT
NA | TRBJ1-5 | NA | TRBV19 | CASSIRKEARYQPQHF | TGTGCCAGTAGTATAAGGAAGGAGGCCCGGTATCAGCCCCAGCATTTT
TRBD2 | TRBJ2-1 | NA | TRBV14 | CASSQGPGAGEEFF | TGTGCCAGCAGCCAAGGTCCCGGAGCGGGAGAGGAGTTCTTC
NA | TRBJ2-6 | NA | TRBV19 | CASSYSDRRANVLTF | TGTGCCAGTAGTTACTCGGATCGCAGAGCCAACGTCCTGACTTTC
TRBD2 | TRBJ2-3 | few | TRBV11-3 | CASSQRGGAGTDTQYF | TGTGCCAGCAGCCAAAGGGGAGGGGCGGGCACAGATACGCAGTATTTT
TRBD1 | TRBJ1-6 | NA | TRBV5-1 | CASSTRDRSRPLHF | TGCGCCAGCAGCACGAGGGACAGATCGAGACCCCTCCACTTT
NA | TRBJ1-4 | NA | TRBV6-8 | CASSYSLLYVNEKLFF | TGTGCCAGCAGTTACTCGCTTCTGTATGTTAATGAAAAACTGTTTTTT
NA | TRBJ2-5 | NA | TRBV5-1 | CASSLEGSGLETQYF | TGCGCCAGCAGCTTGGAGGGTAGCGGATTAGAGACCCAGTACTTC
NA | TRBJ1-4 | NA | TRBV10-3 | CAISESRFGSATNEKLFF | TGTGCCATCAGTGAGTCGAGGTTCGGCAGTGCAACTAATGAAAAACTGTTTTTT
NA | TRBJ2-5 | medium-sized | TRBV11-3 | CASSAFRVAAGEETQYF | TGTGCCAGCAGCGCTTTCAGAGTAGCGGCAGGGGAGGAGACCCAGTACTTC
TRBD2 | TRBJ2-7 | NA | TRBV11-3 | CASSLDGGAYEQYF | TGTGCCAGCAGCTTAGACGGGGGGGCCTACGAGCAGTACTTC
TRBD2 | TRBJ2-4 | NA | TRBV19 | CASTSTRASGSIVKNIQYF | TGTGCCAGTACCTCAACCCGGGCTAGCGGGAGTATCGTCAAAAACATTCAGTACTTC
NA | TRBJ1-1 | NA | TRBV5-1 | CASQTLGGQNTEAFF | TGCGCCAGCCAAACGCTCGGCGGGCAGAACACTGAAGCTTTCTTT
NA | TRBJ2-1 | once | TRBV6-8 | CASSYGLQGRNNEQFF | TGTGCCAGCAGTTACGGACTGCAGGGACGGAACAATGAGCAGTTCTTC
TRBD2 | TRBJ2-3 | NA | TRBV19 | CASSISGGAIGSTDTQYF | TGTGCCAGTAGTATAAGCGGGGGGGCCATAGGGAGCACAGATACGCAGTATTTT
NA | TRBJ1-5 | NA | TRBV6-8 | CATLQGGRDQPQHF | TGTGCCACACTTCAAGGGGGAAGGGATCAGCCCCAGCATTTT
NA | TRBJ1-5 | NA | TRBV12-5 | CASGFQSSNQPQHF | TGTGCTAGTGGTTTCCAGTCTAGCAATCAGCCCCAGCATTTT
TRBD1 | TRBJ1-1 | NA | TRBV19 | CASSQTHRGNTEAFF | TGTGCCAGTAGCCAAACGCACAGGGGAAACACTGAAGCTTTCTTT
NA | TRBJ2-2 | once | TRBV5-1 | CASSSDRNTGELFF | TGCGCCAGCAGCTCTGACAGAAACACCGGGGAGCTGTTTTTT
NA | TRBJ2-3 | NA | TRBV30 | CASRNGRADTQYF | TGTGCCTCACGCAACGGGCGGGCAGATACGCAGTATTTT
TRBD1 | TRBJ2-7 | NA | TRBV11-3 | CASSPRGDRGRNYEQYF | TGTGCCAGCAGCCCCCGGGGGGACAGGGGGCGAAACTACGAGCAGTACTTC
NA | TRBJ1-4 | once | TRBV11-3 | CASSPRTGANEKLFF | TGTGCCAGCAGCCCTCGGACGGGTGCTAATGAAAAACTGTTTTTT
NA | TRBJ2-1 | NA | TRBV19 | CASSIGGNTWLNEQFF | TGTGCCAGTAGTATAGGAGGGAACACTTGGTTAAATGAGCAGTTCTTC
NA | TRBJ1-1 | NA | TRBV6-8 | CASAPGSNTEAFF | TGTGCCAGCGCCCCCGGGTCCAACACTGAAGCTTTCTTT
NA | TRBJ2-1 | NA | TRBV10-2 | CASILGVGGSYNEQFF | TGCGCCAGCATTCTAGGGGTGGGTGGCTCCTACAATGAGCAGTTCTTC
NA | TRBJ2-7 | NA | TRBV10-1 | CASTSESPYEQYF | TGCGCCAGCACCTCGGAGTCCCCCTACGAGCAGTACTTC
TRBD2 | TRBJ2-1 | few | TRBV11-3 | CASSSGLAGPNEQFF | TGTGCCAGCAGCTCGGGACTAGCGGGGCCCAATGAGCAGTTCTTC
TRBD2 | TRBJ2-1 | NA | TRBV5-1 | CASSRTTSGGYNEQFF | TGCGCCAGCAGCAGGACGACTAGCGGGGGTTACAATGAGCAGTTCTTC
TRBD1 | TRBJ1-2 | NA | TRBV29-1 | CSVEDRGRGYTF | TGCAGCGTTGAGGACAGGGGACGGGGCTACACCTTC